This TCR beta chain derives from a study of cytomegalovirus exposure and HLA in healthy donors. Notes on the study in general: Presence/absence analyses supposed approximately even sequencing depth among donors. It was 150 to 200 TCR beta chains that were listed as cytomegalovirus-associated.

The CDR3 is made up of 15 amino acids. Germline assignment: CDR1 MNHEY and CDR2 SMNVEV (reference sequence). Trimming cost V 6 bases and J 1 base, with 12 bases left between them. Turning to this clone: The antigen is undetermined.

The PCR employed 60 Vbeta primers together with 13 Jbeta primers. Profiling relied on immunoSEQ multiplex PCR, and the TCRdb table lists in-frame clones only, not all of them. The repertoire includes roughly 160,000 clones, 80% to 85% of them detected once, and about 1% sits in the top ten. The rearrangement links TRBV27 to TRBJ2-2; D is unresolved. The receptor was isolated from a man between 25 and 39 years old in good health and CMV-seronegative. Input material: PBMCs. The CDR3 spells CASRPLTLNTGELFF. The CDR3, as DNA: TGTGCCAGCAGACCCCTGACTCTGAACACCGGGGAGCTGTTTTTT.